Below, 32 T cell receptor beta chains from the same sample are listed, as sequenced in a study of T cell repertoires in cytomegalovirus infection. No antigen is known for these receptors. TCRdb called the reads again in MiXCR, with one record for every CDR3 protein. The profile shows about 52,000 distinct CDR3 sequences, 15% to 20% of them singletons. Sample: CD8+ T cells from cultured PBMCs, taken from culture after CMV antigen stimulation. The receptors here all came from a human donor in good health (CMV status not recorded). Some clones in this sample may be carry-over from other donors' samples.

This clonotype came up a few times. V usage is TRBV10-2 and J usage is TRBJ1-1; TRBD1 aligns across 8 bases. After removal of 7 bases from V and 3 bases from J, the junction contained 7 bases not matched to a gene. This CDR3 contains 14 residues. The germline V gene has CDR1 WSHSY and CDR2 SAAADI. DNA for the CDR3: TGCGCCAGCATGTCAGGGGGCGGTGACACTGAAGCTTTCTTT. This translates into CASMSGGGDTEAFF.

This clonotype was seen more than once but under ten times. The CDR3 DNA is TGTGCCAGCAGTTTAACAGGGCCTACCTACGAGCAGTACTTC. Amino acids: CASSLTGPTYEQYF. V and J are TRBV12-3 or TRBV12-4 and TRBJ2-7, with D perhaps TRBD1 (6 bases). The V gene lost 2 bases and the J gene lost 2 bases, with 10 bases spanning the gap. The CDR3 length is 14 residues.

This clonotype came up a few times. One junction end disagrees with the germline gene, perhaps due to a read error. The chain employs TRBV27 and TRBJ2-3; D not certain. CDR3 length equals 15 residues. CDR1 MNHEY and CDR2 SMNVEV come from the germline V gene (reference sequence). This CDR3 reads CASSLYGGDTNTQYF. In DNA form, the CDR3 reads TGTGCCAGCAGTTTATACGGCGGAGACACAAATACGCAGTATTTT.

The chain has TRBV28 and TRBJ2-1, with TRBD2 matching 14 bases. The CDR3 runs 15 residues. Germline V gene sequence: CDR1 MDHEN, CDR2 SYDVKM. V dropped 3 bases and J dropped 8; count of bases not matched to a gene: 3. The DNA of the CDR3 is TGTGCCAGCAGTTTGGGACTAGCGGGGGTAGATGAGCAGTTCTTC. It encodes CASSLGLAGVDEQFF.

This clonotype was observed a handful of times. V gene TRBV12-3 or TRBV12-4 combines with J gene TRBJ2-7, with D maybe TRBD1 (5 bases). The CDR3 is made up of 15 amino acids. V dropped 1 base and J dropped 2 bases, with 12 bases sitting between them. The CDR3 nucleotides are TGTGCCAGCAGTTTAGGGCAGGGTGGGGCCTACGAGCAGTACTTC. It yields the protein CASSLGQGGAYEQYF.

This clonotype was seen a few times. V gene TRBV12-5 combines with J gene TRBJ2-7; 7 bases align to TRBD1. V gave up 3 bases and J gave up 5 bases; unmatched junction bases: 7. The CDR3 length is 14 residues. The germline gives CDR1 LGHNT, CDR2 FRNRAP. The CDR3 DNA follows: TGTGCTAGTGGTTTAGGGACAGTCGGTGACGAGCAGTACTTC. Translated, it gives CASGLGTVGDEQYF.

This clonotype was observed a few times. The rearrangement links TRBV19 to TRBJ1-2; 7 bases match TRBD1. This CDR3 has 14 amino acids. J gave up 4 bases and V 4 bases, and 6 bases lay outside the gene matches. Germline V gives CDR1 LNHDA, CDR2 SQIVND (reference sequence). The CDR3 here is CASSTRTGGYGYTF. Here the CDR3 DNA reads TGTGCCAGTAGTACCCGGACAGGAGGCTATGGCTACACCTTC.

V gene TRBV2 combines with J gene TRBJ2-7, with TRBD1 matching over 8 bases. The CDR3 totals 14 residues. Per germline, CDR1 SNHLY and CDR2 FYNNEI. V shed 5 bases, J shed 6 bases, and the junction held 9 bases outside the gene matches. CDR3 sequence reads: CASSPGTGFREQYF. DNA for the CDR3: TGTGCCAGCAGTCCCGGGACAGGCTTTCGCGAGCAGTACTTC.

This clonotype appeared a few times. The DNA for the CDR3 is TGTGCCAGCAGGGAATTGCTGGACAGTATTCCCTACGAGCAGTACTTC. Protein product: CASRELLDSIPYEQYF. The chain is built from TRBV2 and TRBJ2-7; TRBD1 might be the D (6 bases). The germline V gene encodes CDR1 SNHLY and CDR2 FYNNEI. The CDR3 length is 16 residues. Trimming stripped 6 bases from V and 2 bases from J, with 20 bases between. The full variable domain, its missing parts supplied by reference TRBV2 and TRBJ2-7, is EPEVTQTPSHQVTQMGQEVILRCVPISNHLYFYWYRQILGQKVEFLVSFYNNEISEKSEIFDDQFSVERPDGSNFTLKIRSTKLEDSAMYFCASRELLDSIPYEQYFGPGTRLTVT.

This clonotype came up many times. The gene calls are TRBV12-3 or TRBV12-4 and TRBJ1-1; D gene unclear. The CDR3 contains 13 residues. V was clipped by 2 bases and J by 7 bases, with 11 bases between them. CDR3 amino acids: CASSLMTVSEAFF. In DNA form, the CDR3 reads TGTGCCAGCAGTTTAATGACGGTTAGTGAAGCTTTCTTT.

This clonotype has more than one count but fewer than ten. The V call is TRBV15, the J call TRBJ2-2, with D maybe TRBD2 (6 bases). This CDR3 region has 14 residues. Germline V gene data show CDR1 as LNHNV and CDR2 as YYDKDF (reference sequence). Trimming took off 5 bases at V and 4 bases at J, with 11 bases between the two ends. As DNA, the CDR3 is TGTGCCACCAGCTCCTGGGACTCCACCGGGGAGCTGTTTTTT. This gives the protein CATSSWDSTGELFF. The whole variable domain, remainder taken from reference TRBV15 and TRBJ2-2, is DAMVIQNPRYQVTQFGKPVTLSCSQTLNHNVMYWYQQKSSQAPKLLFHYYDKDFNNEADTPDNFQSRRPNTSFCFLDIRSPGLGDTAMYLCATSSWDSTGELFFGEGSRLTVL.

The rearrangement joins TRBV27 to TRBJ2-3, with D possibly matching TRBD1 (6 bases). The germline V and J ends were trimmed by 6 bases and 3 bases, with 16 bases remaining between them. There are 15 residues in the CDR3. In germline, CDR1 is MNHEY, CDR2 SMNVEV (reference sequence). The DNA for the CDR3 is TGTGCCAGCAGCTTGGGACATCAGGGGACAGATACGCAGTATTTT. Amino acid sequence: CASSLGHQGTDTQYF.

CDR3 nucleotide sequence: TGTGCCAGCAGTTTTACAGGTGGTAATGAGCAGTTCTTC. It encodes CASSFTGGNEQFF. The chain carries TRBV6-2 or TRBV6-3 and TRBJ2-1; possibly TRBD1 for D (5 bases). The CDR3 is 13 residues long. Germline-derived CDR1 and CDR2 are MNHEY and SVGEGT. V was trimmed by 4 bases and J by 7 bases, leaving 11 bases between them.

This clonotype was picked up many times. The J gene is TRBJ1-1, the V gene TRBV4-1; the D gene is possibly TRBD1 (5 bases). Germline V gene data show CDR1 as MGHRA and CDR2 as YSYEKL. This CDR3 region has 13 residues. V gave up 6 bases and J gave up 1 base, with 9 bases separating them. The CDR3 spells CASSHRGNTEAFF. The DNA for the CDR3 is TGCGCCAGCAGTCATAGGGGGAACACTGAAGCTTTCTTT.

The rearrangement links TRBV10-3 to TRBJ2-7; D may correspond to TRBD1 or TRBD2 (5 bases each). This CDR3 contains 13 residues. Germline V lookup: CDR1 ENHRY, CDR2 SYGVKD. Trimming took 2 bases from V and 3 from J, leaving 8 bases between them. The CDR3 loop is CAISEAGSYEQYF. DNA of the CDR3: TGTGCCATCAGTGAGGCAGGGAGCTACGAGCAGTACTTC.

This clonotype was counted between two and nine times. The chain combines TRBV6-4 with TRBJ2-1; 11 bases line up with TRBD2. Germline lookup yields CDR1 MRHNA and CDR2 SNTAGT. Trimming took 6 bases from V and 6 from J; bases not matched to a gene: 7. The CDR3 contains 15 residues. The CDR3 region is CASSRGTSGSNEQFF. The CDR3 DNA reads as TGTGCCAGCAGCCGCGGGACTAGCGGTTCCAATGAGCAGTTCTTC.

This chain joins TRBV7-8 and TRBJ2-3, with D possibly matching TRBD1 (6 bases). Per germline, CDR1 SGHVS and CDR2 FQNEAQ. This CDR3 has 19 amino acids. V was pared by 2 bases and J by 5 bases, with 26 bases between. The CDR3 loop is CASSLLGGTTLIARDTQYF. The CDR3 DNA is TGTGCCAGCAGCTTATTAGGGGGAACCACCCTAATCGCACGAGATACGCAGTATTTT. The whole variable domain, remainder taken from reference TRBV7-8 and TRBJ2-3, is GAGVSQSPRYKVAKRGQDVALRCDPISGHVSLFWYQQALGQGPEFLTYFQNEAQLDKSGLPSDRFFAERPEGSVSTLKIQRTQQEDSAVYLCASSLLGGTTLIARDTQYFGPGTRLTVL.

This clonotype was picked up a small number of times. The V and J genes are TRBV11-2 and TRBJ2-1; 11 bases align to TRBD2. V was clipped by 1 base and J by 7 bases; unmatched bases: 3. The CDR3 is made up of 15 amino acids. Germline assignment: CDR1 SGHAT and CDR2 FQNNGV. CDR3: CASSLGSGGANEQFF. As DNA, the CDR3 is TGTGCCAGCAGCTTAGGTAGCGGGGGGGCGAATGAGCAGTTCTTC.

This clonotype was detected a few times. This rearrangement joins TRBV7-8 to TRBJ2-3, with 8 nucleotides matching TRBD2. The germline CDR1 and CDR2 sequences are SGHVS and FQNEAQ. V dropped 5 bases and J dropped 3; count of bases not matched to a gene: 7. This CDR3 is built from 15 residues. The CDR3 DNA is TGTGCCAGCAGCCCTCTAGCGGGCCTGACAGATACGCAGTATTTT. This codes for CASSPLAGLTDTQYF.

This clonotype has a handful of counts. V is TRBV27 and J is TRBJ2-1, with D unclear. This CDR3 has 13 residues. Trimming stripped 5 bases from V and 2 bases from J, with 7 bases between. Germline V CDR1 and CDR2: MNHEY, SMNVEV (reference sequence). The CDR3 sequence is CASSPSPYNEQFF. Written as DNA, the CDR3 is TGTGCCAGCAGTCCCAGCCCCTACAATGAGCAGTTCTTC.

This clonotype showed up just a few times. V gene TRBV27 combines with J gene TRBJ2-7; no reliable D call. Germline V gene lookup returns CDR1 MNHEY and CDR2 SMNVEV (reference sequence). V lost 2 bases, J lost 2 bases, and 10 bases lay in between. The CDR3 extends over 14 amino acids. DNA for the CDR3: TGTGCCAGCAGTTTAAAGATAGGGACCTACGAGCAGTACTTC. This sequence encodes CASSLKIGTYEQYF.

This clonotype was observed a handful of times. The V call is TRBV4-1, the J call TRBJ1-1, with D perhaps TRBD1 (5 bases). The CDR3 length is 18 residues. The V gene's germline CDR1 is MGHRA and CDR2 YSYEKL. V shed 1 base and J shed 2 bases, with 20 bases lying between them. In DNA form, the CDR3 reads TGCGCCAGCAGCCAAGGGCTAGAGGGACCCCATTTTAACACTGAAGCTTTCTTT. Amino acid sequence: CASSQGLEGPHFNTEAFF.

This clonotype occurred a few times. V and J are TRBV7-2 and TRBJ1-1; D is unclear. The V gene's germline CDR1 is SGHTA and CDR2 FQGNSA. This CDR3 is built from 15 residues. V was clipped by 0 bases and J by 1 base, with 9 bases between them. The CDR3 coding sequence is TGTGCCAGCAGCTTAGCCGCCCAGTCGAACACTGAAGCTTTCTTT. It translates to CASSLAAQSNTEAFF.

This clonotype was detected a few times. The chain recombines TRBV4-2 with TRBJ1-3; unclear D gene. Germline CDR1 is LGHNA and CDR2 is YNFKEQ. This CDR3 spans 14 amino acids. V was cut by 6 bases and J by 0 bases, with 9 bases left in between. This CDR3 is CASSGRHSGNTIYF. CDR3 DNA sequence: TGTGCCAGCAGTGGTAGACACTCTGGAAACACCATATATTTT.

This clonotype has just a few counts. The chain is built from TRBV28 and TRBJ1-2; D is unresolved. The germline V gene has CDR1 MDHEN and CDR2 SYDVKM. This CDR3 has 17 amino acids. Trimming cost V 2 bases and J 6 bases, with 22 bases left between them. CDR3 bases: TGTGCCAGCAGTTTAGGTGGCAGAGTCAACCCCCTGCATGGCTACACCTTC. This codes for CASSLGGRVNPLHGYTF.

The sample holds a few counts of this clonotype. The chain combines TRBV12-3 or TRBV12-4 with TRBJ2-5; no reliable D call. Trimming removed 5 bases from V and 7 bases from J, with 11 bases in between. This CDR3 region has 12 residues. CDR3 in DNA: TGTGCCAGCAGTCCCCCTCTGCGGACCCAGTACTTC. It encodes CASSPPLRTQYF.

This chain joins TRBV7-2 and TRBJ1-6, with 7 bases fitting TRBD1. CDR1 is SGHTA, CDR2 FQGNSA, per germline. The CDR3 spans 16 residues. V lost 6 bases to trimming and J lost 1 base; unmatched junction nucleotides: 6. Here the CDR3 reads CASSYRGTSYNSPLHF. The CDR3, as DNA: TGTGCCAGCAGTTACAGGGGAACGTCCTATAATTCACCCCTCCACTTT.

The chain couples TRBV7-9 to TRBJ2-7; D is possibly TRBD2 (6 bases). CDR3 size: 14 residues. V was clipped by 5 bases and J by 4 bases, with 15 bases between them. CDR1 is SEHNR and CDR2 is FQNEAQ in the germline V gene (reference sequence). Written as DNA, the CDR3 is TGTGCCAGCAGCCCGGACACGGGGGATTACGAGCAGTACTTC. Residues: CASSPDTGDYEQYF.

This clonotype was detected a few times. V usage is TRBV2 and J usage is TRBJ2-7; TRBD2 might be the D (5 bases). Germline CDR1 is SNHLY and CDR2 is FYNNEI. The CDR3 spans 13 residues. Trimming shortened V by 10 bases and J by 0 bases, and 13 bases separated the two germline ends. The DNA of the CDR3 is TGTGCCACCAACGGGATGGGCTCCTACGAGCAGTACTTC. This codes for CATNGMGSYEQYF.

This clonotype was observed a handful of times. This sequence joins TRBV7-9 and TRBJ1-5, with no clear D. CDR3 length: 12 amino acids. Per the germline V gene, CDR1 is SEHNR and CDR2 is FQNEAQ (reference sequence). The germline V and J ends were trimmed by 2 bases and 6 bases, with 5 bases remaining between them. The CDR3 protein is CASSLQSQPQHF. The CDR3 bases are TGTGCCAGCAGCTTACAAAGTCAGCCCCAGCATTTT.

This clonotype was observed a few times. This chain uses TRBV7-2 with TRBJ2-2; D gene ambiguous. The CDR3 contains 14 residues. V was clipped by 5 bases and J by 6 bases, with 13 bases between them. The germline V gene encodes CDR1 SGHTA and CDR2 FQGNSA. In DNA form, the CDR3 reads TGTGCCAGCAGCCCAGGTCCCGGCTCCGGGGAGCTGTTTTTT. Amino acid sequence: CASSPGPGSGELFF.

A few counts support this clonotype. This rearrangement joins TRBV6-2 or TRBV6-3 to TRBJ2-1; D is unresolved. The CDR3 consists of 14 residues. CDR1 and CDR2 from the germline V gene are MNHEY and SVGEGT. The V gene lost 5 bases and the J gene lost 3 bases, with 11 bases spanning the gap. CDR3 protein: CASSPGLDYNEQFF. The CDR3 DNA follows: TGTGCCAGCAGTCCCGGCCTGGACTACAATGAGCAGTTCTTC.